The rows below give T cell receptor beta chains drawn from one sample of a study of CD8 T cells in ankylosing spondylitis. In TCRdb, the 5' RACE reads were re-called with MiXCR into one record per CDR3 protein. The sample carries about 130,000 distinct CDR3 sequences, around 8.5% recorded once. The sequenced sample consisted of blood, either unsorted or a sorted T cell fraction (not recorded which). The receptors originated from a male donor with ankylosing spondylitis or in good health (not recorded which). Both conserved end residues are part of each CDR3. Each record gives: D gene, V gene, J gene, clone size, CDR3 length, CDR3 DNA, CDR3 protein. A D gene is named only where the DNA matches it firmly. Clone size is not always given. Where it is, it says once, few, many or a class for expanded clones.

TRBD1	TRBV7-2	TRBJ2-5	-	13	TGTGCCAGCAGCGAGACAGGGTTGGAGACCCAGTACTTC	CASSETGLETQYF
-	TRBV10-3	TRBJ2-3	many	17	TGTGCCATCAGTGAATCCTGGTTGGCTAGGGGCACAGATACGCAGTATTTT	CAISESWLARGTDTQYF
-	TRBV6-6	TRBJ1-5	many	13	TGTGCCAGCAGTTATTTTAGCAATCAGCCCCAGCATTTT	CASSYFSNQPQHF
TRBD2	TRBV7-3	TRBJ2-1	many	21	TGTGCCAGCAGCTTAAGGCGGGGGGTCCTAGTCCGGGCCTTCTCCTACAATGAGCAGTTCTTC	CASSLRRGVLVRAFSYNEQFF
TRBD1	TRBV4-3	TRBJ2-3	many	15	TGCGCCAGCAGCCAAGAGGACAGGGAGGCAGATACGCAGTATTTT	CASSQEDREADTQYF
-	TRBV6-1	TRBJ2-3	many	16	TGTGCCAGCAGCCTCAGCGTCCCCGGTAGGACAGATACGCAGTATTTT	CASSLSVPGRTDTQYF
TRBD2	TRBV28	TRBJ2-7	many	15	TGTGCCAGCAGTGGTGGTGGAGCGGGATCCTACGAGCAGTACTTC	CASSGGGAGSYEQYF
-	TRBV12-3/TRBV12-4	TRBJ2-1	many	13	TGTGCCAGCAGTTTAGATTCACGGAATGAGCAGTTCTTC	CASSLDSRNEQFF
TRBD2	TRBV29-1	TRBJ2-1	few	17	TGCAGCGTTGAAGATCCGCTAGCGGAGGGGACTTACAATGAGCAGTTCTTC	CSVEDPLAEGTYNEQFF
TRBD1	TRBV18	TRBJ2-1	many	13	TGTGCCAGCTCAGGGGACAGGGGGCTTGAGCAGTTCTTC	CASSGDRGLEQFF
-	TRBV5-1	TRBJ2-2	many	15	TGCGCCAGCAGCTTGCTAGTCGCCACTACCGGGGAGCTGTTTTTT	CASSLLVATTGELFF
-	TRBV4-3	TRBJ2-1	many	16	TGCGCCAGCAGCCAGATGTTTCAGGGGGGGGGGAATGAGCAGTTCTTC	CASSQMFQGGGNEQFF
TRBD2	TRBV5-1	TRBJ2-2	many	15	TGCGCCAGCAGCTTGGGGACTAGCACCACCGGGGAGCTGTTTTTT	CASSLGTSTTGELFF
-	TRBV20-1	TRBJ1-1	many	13	TGCAGTGCTAGAGTTGGGGCAGGGGCTGAAGCTTTCTTT	CSARVGAGAEAFF
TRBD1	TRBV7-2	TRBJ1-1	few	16	TGTGCCAGCAGCTCTCCGAGGGGGCAGGTGAACACTGAAGCTTTCTTT	CASSSPRGQVNTEAFF
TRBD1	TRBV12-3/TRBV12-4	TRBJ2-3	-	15	TGTGCCAGCGCCGACACGACAGGGGCCACAGATACGCAGTATTTT	CASADTTGATDTQYF
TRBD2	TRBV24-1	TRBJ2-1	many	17	TGTGCCACCAGTGGCCTGACTAGCGGGAGTTCCTACAATGAGCAGTTCTTC	CATSGLTSGSSYNEQFF
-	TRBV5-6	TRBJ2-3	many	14	TGTGCCAGCAGCAACAGGAGGTACACAGATACGCAGTATTTT	CASSNRRYTDTQYF
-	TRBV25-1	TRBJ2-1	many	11	TGTGCCAGCAGTGTCTCCGATGAGCAGTTCTTC	CASSVSDEQFF
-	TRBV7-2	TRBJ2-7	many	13	TGTGCCAGCAGCAGTACGATAACCTACGAGCAGTACTTC	CASSSTITYEQYF
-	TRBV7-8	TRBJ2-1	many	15	TGTGCCAGCAGAAACCAGCAGGGGCCCAGCAATGAGCAGTTCTTC	CASRNQQGPSNEQFF
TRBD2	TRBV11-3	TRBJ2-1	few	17	TGTGCCAGCAGCCCCGGAACTAGCGGGAGTGCCGGGAATGAGCAGTTCTTC	CASSPGTSGSAGNEQFF
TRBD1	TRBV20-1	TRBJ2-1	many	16	TGCAGTGCTAGAGAGATGAAGACAGGGGGCATTAATGAGCAGTTCTTC	CSAREMKTGGINEQFF
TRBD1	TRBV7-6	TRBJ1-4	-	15	TGTGCCAGCAGGGAAGGACAGGGGGCACGGGAAAAACTGTTTTTT	CASREGQGAREKLFF
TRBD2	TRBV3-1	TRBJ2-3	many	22	TGTGCCAGCAGCCCTAAGCTTTCCGGGACTAGCGGGAGGGCCTATAGCACAGATACGCAGTATTTT	CASSPKLSGTSGRAYSTDTQYF
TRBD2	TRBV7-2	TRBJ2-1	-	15	TGTGCCAGCAGCTCGCGGACTAGCGGCTCCAATGAGCAGTTCTTC	CASSSRTSGSNEQFF
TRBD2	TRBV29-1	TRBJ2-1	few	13	TGCAGCGTTGGACTAGCGGATTACAATGAGCAGTTCTTC	CSVGLADYNEQFF
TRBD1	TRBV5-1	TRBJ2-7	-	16	TGCGCCAGCAGCCTTAATCCGGGACAGGCCTCCTACGAGCAGTACTTC	CASSLNPGQASYEQYF
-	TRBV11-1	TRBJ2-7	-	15	TGTGCCAGCAGCATATCAAAGGGCGGGACTTACGAGCAGTACTTC	CASSISKGGTYEQYF
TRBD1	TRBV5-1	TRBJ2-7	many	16	TGCGCCAGCCGTCTCGACAGGGCGGGTCTCTCCTACGAGCAGTACTTC	CASRLDRAGLSYEQYF
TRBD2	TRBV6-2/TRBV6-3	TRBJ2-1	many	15	TGTGCCAGCAGGGGACTAGCGGGGTTCTACAATGAGCAGTTCTTC	CASRGLAGFYNEQFF
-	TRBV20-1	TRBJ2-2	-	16	TGCAGTGCTAGTGGAGTAGCGGTTTGGAACACCGGGGAGCTGTTTTTT	CSASGVAVWNTGELFF
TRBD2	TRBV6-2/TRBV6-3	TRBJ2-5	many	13	TGTGCCAGTCACCTAGCGGGAGAGGAGACCCAGTACTTC	CASHLAGEETQYF
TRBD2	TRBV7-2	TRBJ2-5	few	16	TGTGCCAGCAGATCCAGGACTAGCGGGAGTGGCGAGACCCAGTACTTC	CASRSRTSGSGETQYF
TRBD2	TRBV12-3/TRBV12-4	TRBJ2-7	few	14	TGTGCCAGCAGTTTTTTAGCGGGAGTTGATGAGCAGTACTTC	CASSFLAGVDEQYF
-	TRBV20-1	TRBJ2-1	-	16	TGCAGTGCTAGCGGTTTATCGGCTAGCTCCTACAATGAGCAGTTCTTC	CSASGLSASSYNEQFF
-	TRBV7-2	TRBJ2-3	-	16	TGTGCCAGCAGCTTAGTGGGGGGAGTCGGAACAGATACGCAGTATTTT	CASSLVGGVGTDTQYF
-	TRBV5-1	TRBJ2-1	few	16	TGCGCCAGCAGCTTAGAGATTCTTAGGCCTAACAATGAGCAGTTCTTC	CASSLEILRPNNEQFF